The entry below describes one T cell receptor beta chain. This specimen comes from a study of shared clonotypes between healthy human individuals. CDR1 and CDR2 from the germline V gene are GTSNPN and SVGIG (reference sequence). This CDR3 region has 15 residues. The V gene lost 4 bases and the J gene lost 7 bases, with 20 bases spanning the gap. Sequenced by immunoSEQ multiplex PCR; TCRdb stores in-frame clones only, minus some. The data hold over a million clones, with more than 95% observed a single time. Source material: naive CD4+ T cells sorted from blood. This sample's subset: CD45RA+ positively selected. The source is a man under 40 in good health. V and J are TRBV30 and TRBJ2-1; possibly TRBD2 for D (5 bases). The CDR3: CAWTAIIGRRNEQFF. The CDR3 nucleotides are TGTGCCTGGACCGCGATTATCGGCAGGAGGAATGAGCAGTTCTTC.